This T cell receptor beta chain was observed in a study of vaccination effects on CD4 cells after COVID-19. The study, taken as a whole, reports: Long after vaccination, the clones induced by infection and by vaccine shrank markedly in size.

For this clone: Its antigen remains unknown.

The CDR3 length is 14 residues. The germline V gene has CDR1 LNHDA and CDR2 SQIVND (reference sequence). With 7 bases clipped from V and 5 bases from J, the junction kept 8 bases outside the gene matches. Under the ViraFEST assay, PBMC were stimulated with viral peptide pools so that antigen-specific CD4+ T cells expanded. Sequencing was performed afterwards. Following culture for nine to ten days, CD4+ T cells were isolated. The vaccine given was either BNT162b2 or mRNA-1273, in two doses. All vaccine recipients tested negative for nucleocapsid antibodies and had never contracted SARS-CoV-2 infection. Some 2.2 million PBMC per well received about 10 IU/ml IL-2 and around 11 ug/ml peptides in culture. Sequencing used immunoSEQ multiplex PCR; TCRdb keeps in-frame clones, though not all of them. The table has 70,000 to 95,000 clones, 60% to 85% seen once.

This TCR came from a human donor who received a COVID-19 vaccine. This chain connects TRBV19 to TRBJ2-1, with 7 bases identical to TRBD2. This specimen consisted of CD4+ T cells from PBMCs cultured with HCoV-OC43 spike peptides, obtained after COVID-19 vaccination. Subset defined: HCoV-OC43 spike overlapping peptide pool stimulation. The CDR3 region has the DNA TGTGCCAGTAATTGGGGGGGAGCCAACAATGAGCAGTTCTTC. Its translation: CASNWGGANNEQFF. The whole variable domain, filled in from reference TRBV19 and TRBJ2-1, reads DGGITQSPKYLFRKEGQNVTLSCEQNLNHDAMYWYRQDPGQGLRLIYYSQIVNDFQKGDIAEGYSVSREKKESFPLTVTSAQKNPTAFYLCASNWGGANNEQFFGPGTRLTVL.